This passage covers 26 T cell receptor beta chains from one sample sequenced in a study of T cell responses to AZD1222 COVID-19 vaccine. Libraries were prepared by immunoSEQ multiplex PCR; TCRdb keeps only in-frame clonotypes and omits some of them. The table has 150,000 to 200,000 clones, about 92% seen once. Here the sequenced sample was peripheral blood, taken on day 0 of AZD1222 vaccination. These receptors all stem from an adult in good health.

The chain is built from TRBV29-1 and TRBJ1-2; 9 bases are a match to TRBD1. The CDR3 runs to 14 residues. Germline CDR1 reads SQVTM; CDR2 reads ANQGSEA. The ends lost 6 bases at V and 12 bases at J; junction bases unmatched: 17. The DNA of the CDR3 is TGCAGCGTCCTATTCCCGGGACAGGGACCTATGGACACCTTC. Its protein is CSVLFPGQGPMDTF.

This chain uses TRBV12-3 or TRBV12-4 with TRBJ2-7; tentative D call: TRBD1 (6 bases). The CDR3 is made up of 13 amino acids. V was pared by 2 bases and J by 4 bases, with 9 bases between. The CDR3 is CASSLSRGYEQYF. The CDR3 DNA is TGTGCCAGCAGTTTATCGAGGGGGTACGAGCAGTACTTC.

The chain combines TRBV14 with TRBJ1-1; D may be TRBD1 (5 bases). The CDR3 has 13 amino acids. Germline loops: CDR1 SGHDN, CDR2 FVKESK. Trimming removed 3 bases at V and 10 bases at J, with 15 bases between. CDR3: CASSQGRGRRAFF. CDR3 sequence (DNA): TGTGCCAGCAGCCAGGGGCGGGGGAGAAGAGCTTTCTTT.

The gene calls are TRBV7-9 and TRBJ1-6; D is unclear. The germline V and J ends were trimmed by 5 bases and 1 base, with 21 bases remaining between them. The CDR3 consists of 19 residues. Per the germline V gene, CDR1 is SEHNR and CDR2 is FQNEAQ (reference sequence). As DNA, the CDR3 is TGTGCCAGCAGCCCGACCCTGCCGGATGAAACATCCTATAATTCACCCCTCCACTTT. Translation gives CASSPTLPDETSYNSPLHF.

In its sample, this clone was seen once. The chain carries TRBV5-1 and TRBJ1-2; a possible D gene is TRBD1 (5 bases). V shed 6 bases and J shed 4 bases, with 16 bases lying between them. This CDR3 spans 14 amino acids. From germline, CDR1 is SGHRS and CDR2 YFSETQ. The CDR3 DNA is TGCGCCAGCACCCCTGGGGGGTTCGGCTATGGCTACACCTTC. It is translated as CASTPGGFGYGYTF.

The rearrangement links TRBV7-9 to TRBJ2-7, with D maybe TRBD2 (6 bases). There are 12 residues in the CDR3. V was pared by 5 bases and J by 7 bases, with 12 bases between. The germline gives CDR1 SEHNR, CDR2 FQNEAQ (reference sequence). Written as DNA, the CDR3 is TGTGCCAGCAGCAGCGGGCGGTATGAGCAGTACTTC. It specifies CASSSGRYEQYF.

The chain links TRBV6-5 to TRBJ1-5, with a weak D call TRBD1 (5 bases). This CDR3 comprises 14 residues. The V gene's germline CDR1 is MNHEY and CDR2 SVGAGI. Trimming left V 0 bases short and J 7 bases short, with 10 bases between. This CDR3 reads CASSYSPGWQPQHF. Here the CDR3 DNA reads TGTGCCAGCAGTTACTCGCCAGGGTGGCAGCCCCAGCATTTT.

The rearrangement links TRBV5-1 to TRBJ1-2, with a possible D match to TRBD1 (6 bases). From germline, CDR1 is SGHRS and CDR2 YFSETQ. V was trimmed by 5 bases and J by 4 bases, leaving 15 bases between them. This CDR3 has 14 amino acids. CDR3 bases: TGCGCCAGCAGTTGGGACACAACCTCCTATGGCTACACCTTC. Its translation is CASSWDTTSYGYTF.

The chain recombines TRBV5-8 with TRBJ2-3, with 9 bases identical to TRBD2. This CDR3 comprises 16 residues. The J segment lost 8 bases and the V segment lost 0 bases, leaving 10 bases of the junction unmatched. Germline V lookup: CDR1 SGHTS, CDR2 YDEGEE. The CDR3, as DNA: TGTGCCAGCAGCTTGGGGACTAGCGAAGGAGCGGGTACGCAGTATTTT. Translating it yields CASSLGTSEGAGTQYF.

This clone was seen a handful of times. The V gene is TRBV12-5, the J gene TRBJ1-5, with D possibly being TRBD1 (6 bases). V lost 8 bases, J lost 2 bases, and 10 bases lay in between. CDR3 length: 13 amino acids. Germline V gene sequence: CDR1 LGHNT, CDR2 FRNRAP. The CDR3: CASSGEGNQPQHF. CDR3 DNA sequence: TGTGCTAGTTCAGGGGAGGGCAATCAGCCCCAGCATTTT.

Comment on this clone: Mismatch with germline at one junction end may stem from a read error. The rearrangement uses TRBV4-2 and TRBJ1-2, with 9 bases identical to TRBD1. This CDR3 contains 16 residues. Germline-derived CDR1 and CDR2 are LGHNA and YNFKEQ. CDR3 bases: TGTGCCAGCAGGCAAGTTCCGCCGGACAGGGGCTATGGCTACACCTTC. This gives the protein CASRQVPPDRGYGYTF.

This chain links TRBV5-1 with TRBJ1-4; a possible D gene is TRBD1 (6 bases). CDR1 is SGHRS, CDR2 YFSETQ, per germline. This CDR3 is built from 17 residues. The V end was cut by 4 bases, the J end by 0 bases, with 16 bases between. The CDR3 coding sequence is TGCGCCAGCAGCGCCTGGGGGCAGGGCGCAACTAATGAAAAACTGTTTTTT. Its protein is CASSAWGQGATNEKLFF. Full variable domain (outside the CDR3, taken from reference TRBV5-1 and TRBJ1-4): KAGVTQTPRYLIKTRGQQVTLSCSPISGHRSVSWYQQTPGQGLQFLFEYFSETQRNKGNFPGRFSGRQFSNSRSEMNVSTLELGDSALYLCASSAWGQGATNEKLFFGSGTQLSVL.

The count of this clone is one. The V call is TRBV2, the J call TRBJ2-5; D not resolved. Germline-derived CDR1 and CDR2 are SNHLY and FYNNEI. This CDR3 contains 13 residues. The V gene lost 6 bases and the J gene lost 3 bases, with 11 bases spanning the gap. The CDR3 nucleotides read TGTGCCAGCAGCGACACAACCGAAGAGACCCAGTACTTC. This gives the protein CASSDTTEETQYF.

This CDR3 is CASSLKRSGVLSYEQYF. The CDR3 coding sequence is TGTGCCAGCAGCCTGAAAAGATCAGGGGTCTTGTCCTACGAGCAGTACTTC. The chain employs TRBV5-5 and TRBJ2-7, with D perhaps TRBD1 (6 bases). Per the germline V gene, CDR1 is SGHKS and CDR2 is YYEKEE (reference sequence). CDR3 length: 17 amino acids. V lost 4 bases, J lost 1 base, and 21 bases lay in between.

This clone has just one count. The chain employs TRBV6-5 and TRBJ1-2, with TRBD1 matching 9 bases. Trimming removed 8 bases from V and 7 bases from J; junction bases left unmatched: 5. Germline CDR1 and CDR2: MNHEY and SVGAGI. The CDR3 has 12 residues. The DNA for the CDR3 is TGTGCCAGCCAGAACAGGGGGCTTGGCTACACCTTC. Translated: CASQNRGLGYTF.

The chain links TRBV6-1 to TRBJ1-4; D unresolved. V lost 1 base and J 8 bases, leaving 11 bases between the germline ends. The CDR3 is made up of 14 amino acids. Looked up from germline, CDR1 is MNHNS and CDR2 is SASEGT. The CDR3 here is CASSEDYVLEKLFF. CDR3 in DNA: TGTGCCAGCAGTGAAGACTACGTGCTAGAAAAACTGTTTTTT.

In its sample, this clone was seen once. The V and J genes are TRBV11-2 and TRBJ2-2, with D perhaps matching TRBD1 (6 bases). The length of the CDR3 is 14 residues. Looked up from germline, CDR1 is SGHAT and CDR2 is FQNNGV. Trimming cost V 5 bases and J 4 bases, with 11 bases left between them. The CDR3 DNA reads TGTGCCAGCAGCCGGTTACAGGGCACCGGGGAGCTGTTTTTT. This translates into CASSRLQGTGELFF.

The chain recombines TRBV7-2 with TRBJ1-4; no clear D gene. CDR1 and CDR2 from the germline V gene are SGHTA and FQGNSA. Deletions cut 1 base from V and 7 bases from J, with 13 bases between. This CDR3 contains 15 residues. DNA of the CDR3: TGTGCCAGCAGCTTAGTCGGCTTAGCAGGTGAAAAACTGTTTTTT. Translating gives CASSLVGLAGEKLFF.

This chain connects TRBV5-1 to TRBJ2-7; weak D call: TRBD2 (6 bases). This CDR3 region has 14 residues. The V gene lost 2 bases and the J gene lost 2 bases, with 11 bases spanning the gap. The germline V gene encodes CDR1 SGHRS and CDR2 YFSETQ. In nucleotides, the CDR3 is TGCGCCAGCAGCTTAGGGACTTCGACCTACGAGCAGTACTTC. It translates to CASSLGTSTYEQYF.

DNA of the CDR3: TGTGCCAGCTCACCCCCGGGGGACACTTTCTTT. Protein: CASSPPGDTFF. This sequence joins TRBV18 and TRBJ1-1; D perhaps matches TRBD1 (6 bases). This CDR3 contains 11 residues. Trimming left V 3 bases short and J 12 bases short, with 11 bases between. The germline gives CDR1 KGHSH, CDR2 LQKENI. Drawing the rest from reference TRBV18 and TRBJ1-1, the complete variable domain is NAGVMQNPRHLVRRRGQEARLRCSPMKGHSHVYWYRQLPEEGLKFMVYLQKENIIDESGMPKERFSAEFPKEGPSILRIQQVVRGDSAAYFCASSPPGDTFFGQGTRLTVV.

The rearrangement uses TRBV5-4 and TRBJ1-2; TRBD1 matches at 7 bases. Germline V gene lookup returns CDR1 SGHNT and CDR2 YYREEE (reference sequence). The CDR3 consists of 14 residues. The junction had 7 bases not matched to a gene; V was cut back by 4 bases and J by 4 bases. As DNA, the CDR3 is TGTGCCAGCAGCCGACAGGGTATGGTCTATGGCTACACCTTC. Translating gives CASSRQGMVYGYTF.

This chain links TRBV11-1 with TRBJ1-1; 11 positions agree with TRBD1. The CDR3 runs to 15 residues. With 7 bases clipped from V and 7 bases from J, the junction kept 11 bases outside the gene matches. Germline V lookup: CDR1 SGHAT, CDR2 FQDESV (reference sequence). In DNA form, the CDR3 reads TGTGCCAGCACCTCATACGGACAGGGGGCTGGTGAAGCTTTCTTT. Amino acids: CASTSYGQGAGEAFF.

CDR3 nucleotide sequence: TGTGCCAGCAGCCGCCTCGAAGGGACCGGGGCGAATGGCTACACCTTC. This gives the protein CASSRLEGTGANGYTF. V and J are TRBV7-9 and TRBJ1-2; TRBD1 is a possible D gene (5 bases). Trimming shortened V by 5 bases and J by 6 bases, and 22 bases separated the two germline ends. CDR3 length: 16 residues. In germline, CDR1 is SEHNR, CDR2 FQNEAQ (reference sequence).

The chain couples TRBV12-5 to TRBJ2-5, with TRBD2 matching over 11 bases. The length of the CDR3 is 14 residues. V lost 5 bases and J lost 4; bases outside the gene matches: 3. Germline values: CDR1 LGHNT, CDR2 FRNRAP. Here the CDR3 reads CASGLAGGRETQYF. Here the CDR3 DNA reads TGTGCTAGTGGTCTAGCGGGGGGCAGAGAGACCCAGTACTTC. Drawing the rest from reference TRBV12-5 and TRBJ2-5, the complete variable domain is DARVTQTPRHKVTEMGQEVTMRCQPILGHNTVFWYRQTMMQGLELLAYFRNRAPLDDSGMPKDRFSAEMPDATLATLKIQPSEPRDSAVYFCASGLAGGRETQYFGPGTRLLVL.

J is TRBJ2-3 and V is TRBV5-1; 13 nucleotides line up with TRBD2. With V trimmed by 0 bases and J by 0 bases, 7 bases remained unmatched. The CDR3 consists of 19 residues. Germline V gives CDR1 SGHRS, CDR2 YFSETQ. The CDR3 here is CASSLATSGGRSSTDTQYF. CDR3 bases: TGCGCCAGCAGCTTGGCGACTAGCGGGGGGCGCTCTAGCACAGATACGCAGTATTTT.

V usage is TRBV5-8 and J usage is TRBJ1-2; no firm D call. Germline CDR1 is SGHTS and CDR2 is YDEGEE. The CDR3 loop spans 13 amino acids. Trimming removed 3 bases at V and 5 bases at J, with 11 bases between. The CDR3 loop reads CASSSSEIYGYTF. Written as DNA, the CDR3 is TGTGCCAGCAGCTCATCAGAAATTTATGGCTACACCTTC.